The 6 T cell receptor beta chains listed next were all sequenced from one sample in a study of blood T cell repertoires in COVID-19. The repertoire was sequenced with immunoSEQ multiplex PCR; TCRdb's copy has only in-frame clones and lacks some. This table holds 430,000 or so clones, roughly 88% found once. The sample consisted of PBMCs or T cells enriched from blood (not recorded which). The receptors here all came from a woman younger than 35 who had been exposed to COVID-19.

The chain employs TRBV5-1 and TRBJ2-1; 10 nucleotides line up with TRBD2. This CDR3 is built from 17 residues. With 1 base clipped from V and 7 bases from J, the junction kept 11 bases outside the gene matches. CDR1 is SGHRS and CDR2 is YFSETQ in the germline V gene. In DNA form, the CDR3 reads TGCGCCAGCAGCTTGTATGCCTCGGGACTAGCGTTAAATGAGCAGTTCTTC. Translated: CASSLYASGLALNEQFF.

V gene TRBV5-1 combines with J gene TRBJ1-6; D is ambiguous. Germline CDR1 reads SGHRS; CDR2 reads YFSETQ. V was trimmed by 0 bases and J by 14 bases, leaving 18 bases between them. CDR3 length: 15 residues. CDR3 amino acids: CASSLGSAAGSTLHF. In DNA, the CDR3 is TGCGCCAGCAGCTTGGGTAGCGCAGCCGGGTCAACCCTCCACTTT.

This rearrangement joins TRBV28 to TRBJ1-1; 9 bases line up with TRBD1. The germline V gene has CDR1 MDHEN and CDR2 SYDVKM. Trimming took 2 bases from V and 3 from J; bases not matched to a gene: 10. This CDR3 is built from 17 residues. CDR3 nucleotides: TGTGCCAGCAGTTTAGAGTCCACAGGGGGCTTGTACACTGAAGCTTTCTTT. Its translation is CASSLESTGGLYTEAFF.

CDR3 coding DNA: TGCGCCAGCAGCCCTGGACTAGCGGGAGGGCCGTTAAGTGCTAACAATGAGCAGTTCTTC. Translated: CASSPGLAGGPLSANNEQFF. The V gene is TRBV5-1, the J gene TRBJ2-1, with TRBD2 matching over 15 bases. Trimming at V came to 4 bases and at J to 5 bases, leaving 16 bases not matched to a gene. This CDR3 has 20 amino acids. Looked up from germline, CDR1 is SGHRS and CDR2 is YFSETQ. Using reference TRBV5-1 and TRBJ2-1 for the parts outside the CDR3, the full variable domain is KAGVTQTPRYLIKTRGQQVTLSCSPISGHRSVSWYQQTPGQGLQFLFEYFSETQRNKGNFPGRFSGRQFSNSRSEMNVSTLELGDSALYLCASSPGLAGGPLSANNEQFFGPGTRLTVL.

The V and J genes are TRBV28 and TRBJ1-5; TRBD1 is a possible D gene (5 bases). In germline, CDR1 is MDHEN, CDR2 SYDVKM. Deletions cut 6 bases from V and 7 bases from J, with 16 bases between. The CDR3 runs to 14 residues. The CDR3 DNA reads TGTGCCAGCAGCCTCGGGGGTCAAGGGCAGCCCCAGCATTTT. Protein: CASSLGGQGQPQHF.

This chain joins TRBV2 and TRBJ2-5; 9 bases align to TRBD1. In germline, CDR1 is SNHLY, CDR2 FYNNEI. The CDR3 contains 16 residues. V lost 5 bases, J lost 1 base, and 8 bases stayed unmatched. CDR3 residues: CASSKRDRASQETQYF. The CDR3 coding sequence is TGTGCCAGCAGTAAACGGGACAGGGCTTCCCAAGAGACCCAGTACTTC.